A selection of T cell receptor beta chains follows, all from one sample in a study of shared clonotypes between healthy human individuals. Assay: immunoSEQ multiplex PCR; the TCRdb copy retains only in-frame clones and omits some. The sample holds about half a million clones, roughly 80% seen once. The sequencing sample was made of PBMCs. These receptors originate from a woman aged 40 to 55 in good health. Some clones in this sample may be carry-over from other donors' samples. The conserved cysteine and the conserved F or W are not part of the CDR3 here. The D gene is left open where the match is weak.

.	TRBJ2-3	14	TRBV5-1	ASSLAGAGGTDTQY
.	TRBJ1-3	15	TRBV7-8	ASSLTGTAYSGNTIY
.	TRBJ2-7	11	TRBV6-5	ASSYSKGVTGY
.	TRBJ2-7	13	TRBV9	ASTPGPGAPYEQY
TRBD2	TRBJ2-1	15	TRBV7-2	ASSPGASGRVYNEQF
TRBD1	TRBJ2-5	12	TRBV29-1	SARDREGRETQY
.	.	13	TRBV27	ASSITGPRDYEQY
.	TRBJ1-1	11	TRBV27	ASSRGGVTEAF
.	TRBJ1-5	13	TRBV30	AWRESAGGNQPQH
.	TRBJ2-7	10	TRBV11-2	ASSVVMGEQY
.	TRBJ2-2	14	TRBV9	ASSVGGGRITGELF
.	TRBJ1-2	11	TRBV7-9	ASSLDTNYGYT
.	TRBJ2-3	11	TRBV30	ACSLRGRDTQY
.	TRBJ1-2	11	TRBV19	ASFRYGGDGYT
.	TRBJ2-3	15	TRBV28	ASNSPRTVTSTDTQY
.	TRBJ2-5	16	TRBV11-1	ASSLVPRDAGIKETQY
TRBD2	TRBJ2-1	13	TRBV10-3	AIRTTSGSYNEQF
TRBD2	TRBJ2-5	14	TRBV7-2	ASRRIAGGSQETQY
.	TRBJ2-5	13	TRBV28	ASSFRVGQPETQY
.	TRBJ2-5	13	TRBV7-9	ASRGGISGQETQY
.	TRBJ1-4	14	TRBV28	ASSSTPEMNSGPWR
.	TRBJ1-1	13	TRBV29-1	SVENDKAMNTEAF
.	TRBJ2-7	12	TRBV19	ASSIDRNKYEQY
TRBD1	TRBJ1-1	11	TRBV28	ASSGQGVVGAF
TRBD1	TRBJ2-6	16	TRBV28	ASSHPRQGASGANVLT
.	TRBJ1-2	11	TRBV6-1	ASRETANYGYT
TRBD1	TRBJ2-7	15	TRBV5-4	ASSLVLGGRPSYEQY
TRBD2	TRBJ2-3	15	TRBV5-6	ASSLLAGTPHTDTQY
TRBD1	TRBJ2-5	13	TRBV7-9	ASSSTGTAQETQY
.	TRBJ1-1	12	TRBV6-5	ASSYSFRVGEAF
TRBD1	TRBJ1-2	12	TRBV18	ASSPGDSLYGYT
TRBD2	TRBJ2-1	13	TRBV6-1	ASSDDAGGQDEQF
.	TRBJ2-1	11	TRBV28	ASSLGRYNEQF
.	TRBJ2-2	11	TRBV2	ASSDDSTGELF
.	TRBJ2-7	11	TRBV7-9	ASSTGTTGEQY
.	TRBJ1-5	12	TRBV11-2	ASSQAARSQPQH
.	TRBJ2-2	14	TRBV6-4	ASSDSAESNTGELF
.	TRBJ2-6	13	TRBV6-1	ASSDSYSGANVLT
TRBD2	TRBJ2-1	15	TRBV27	ASTPFPGTIPYNEQF
.	TRBJ1-3	13	TRBV28	ASTYGPRGGNTIY
.	TRBJ2-1	13	TRBV19	ASSIVQARVAEQF
.	TRBJ1-4	13	TRBV7-3	ASSLSGATNEKLF
.	TRBJ2-4	13	TRBV7-9	ASSFLGIAKNIQY
.	TRBJ1-1	12	TRBV19	ASSIGPGGTEAF